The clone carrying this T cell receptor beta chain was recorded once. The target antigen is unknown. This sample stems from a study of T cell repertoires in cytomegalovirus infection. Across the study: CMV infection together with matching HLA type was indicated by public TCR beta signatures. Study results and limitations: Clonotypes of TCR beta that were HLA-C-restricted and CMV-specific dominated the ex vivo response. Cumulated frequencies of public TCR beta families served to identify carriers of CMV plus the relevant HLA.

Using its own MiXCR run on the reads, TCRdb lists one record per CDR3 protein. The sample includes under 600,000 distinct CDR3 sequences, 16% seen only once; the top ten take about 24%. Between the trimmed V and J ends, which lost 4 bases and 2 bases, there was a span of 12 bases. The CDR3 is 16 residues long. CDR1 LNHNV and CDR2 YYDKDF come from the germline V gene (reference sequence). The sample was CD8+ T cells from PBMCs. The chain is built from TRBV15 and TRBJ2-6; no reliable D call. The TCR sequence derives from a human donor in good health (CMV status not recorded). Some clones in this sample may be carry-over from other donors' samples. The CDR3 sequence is CATSIRPGAGANVLTF. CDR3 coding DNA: TGTGCCACCAGCATCCGGCCGGGCGCTGGGGCCAACGTCCTGACTTTC.